This T cell receptor beta chain was recovered during a study of blood T cell repertoires in COVID-19. Study details: Donors in the United States, Italy and Spain gave samples during acute or convalescent COVID-19. T cells, B-cell-depleted T cells, or PBMCs supplied cDNA or gDNA.

Original processing notes: Reference gene primer amplification gave nucleated cell count estimates. Here immunoSEQ multiplex PCR was the method, and the copy in TCRdb shows in-frame clones only, minus some. The V and J calls and clone size come from that table; D and trimming were worked out from the DNA. The sample shows some 170,000 clones, 82% of them seen only once. CDR3 length equals 14 residues. Germline V gives CDR1 SNHLY, CDR2 FYNNEI. The V and J ends lost 6 bases and 0 bases respectively, with 9 bases between them. The receptor's source is a woman aged 70 to 79 with acute or convalescent COVID-19. The sample comprised peripheral blood. The V and J genes are TRBV2 and TRBJ1-5, with unresolved D. The CDR3 nucleotides are TGTGCCAGCAGCACCACAGATAGCAATCAGCCCCAGCATTTT. It codes for CASSTTDSNQPQHF.